These T cell receptor beta chains were read from a single sample in a study of blood T cell repertoires in COVID-19. The protocol was immunoSEQ multiplex PCR, while the TCRdb copy is restricted to in-frame clones and leaves out a portion. The repertoire holds about 83,000 clones, with about 82% as singletons. The specimen sequenced was peripheral blood. The source of these receptors is a man in his forties or fifties with active COVID-19. The CDR3 runs from the conserved cysteine through the conserved F or W. The D gene is left open where the match is weak. Size values are once, few and many counts, or a class for expanded clones, and some rows have none.

D	V	J	size	CDR3	DNA
TRBD1	TRBV19	TRBJ2-7	NA	CASSYQTGTYEQYF	TGTGCCAGTAGTTACCAGACAGGGACCTACGAGCAGTACTTC
TRBD1	TRBV5-5	TRBJ2-1	NA	CASSLAGGEQFF	TGTGCCAGCAGCTTGGCAGGGGGTGAGCAGTTCTTC
NA	TRBV12-3/TRBV12-4	TRBJ2-7	NA	CASSRSGVGEQYF	TGTGCCAGCAGCAGGTCAGGGGTCGGGGAGCAGTACTTC
NA	TRBV19	TRBJ1-5	NA	CASSDSFSNQPQHF	TGTGCCAGCTCGGACTCCTTTAGCAATCAGCCCCAGCATTTT
TRBD1	TRBV7-2	TRBJ1-1	NA	CASSLARGQGTEAFF	TGTGCCAGCAGCTTAGCGAGGGGACAGGGAACTGAAGCTTTCTTT
NA	TRBV11-2	TRBJ2-6	NA	CASSLAANSGANVLTF	TGTGCCAGCAGCTTAGCCGCGAACTCTGGGGCCAACGTCCTGACTTTC
NA	TRBV29-1	TRBJ2-5	NA	CSLERGQETQYF	TGCAGCCTCGAAAGGGGACAAGAGACCCAGTACTTC
TRBD1	TRBV6-6	TRBJ1-1	NA	CASSRQGATEAFF	TGTGCCAGCAGCCGACAGGGCGCGACTGAAGCTTTCTTT
TRBD1	TRBV6-4	TRBJ2-2	NA	CASSGQGNGELFF	TGTGCCAGCAGCGGACAGGGGAACGGGGAGCTGTTTTTT
NA	TRBV6-5	TRBJ2-7	NA	CASVRTGLEQYF	TGTGCCAGCGTTCGAACAGGGTTAGAGCAGTACTTC
NA	TRBV7-2	TRBJ1-6	NA	CASSLGTPNNSPLHF	TGTGCCAGCAGCTTAGGGACTCCGAATAATTCACCCCTCCACTTT
NA	TRBV30	TRBJ1-3	few	CAWSVISGNTIYF	TGTGCCTGGAGTGTAATATCTGGAAACACCATATATTTT
TRBD1	TRBV10-2	TRBJ1-1	NA	CASSEPYRGRTEAFF	TGCGCCAGCAGTGAGCCGTACAGGGGGCGCACTGAAGCTTTCTTT
TRBD2	TRBV2	TRBJ2-1	NA	CASRRLAGVGEQFF	TGTGCCAGCAGACGACTAGCGGGGGTGGGTGAGCAGTTCTTC
TRBD1	TRBV5-1	TRBJ1-1	once	CASSQGQTWGTEAFF	TGCGCCAGCAGTCAGGGACAGACTTGGGGCACTGAAGCTTTCTTT
NA	TRBV28	TRBJ1-2	NA	CASSLWDSNYGYTF	TGTGCCAGCAGTTTATGGGACAGCAACTATGGCTACACCTTC
NA	TRBV6-5	TRBJ1-1	few	CASRGGVEAFF	TGTGCCAGCCGGGGCGGGGTTGAAGCTTTCTTT